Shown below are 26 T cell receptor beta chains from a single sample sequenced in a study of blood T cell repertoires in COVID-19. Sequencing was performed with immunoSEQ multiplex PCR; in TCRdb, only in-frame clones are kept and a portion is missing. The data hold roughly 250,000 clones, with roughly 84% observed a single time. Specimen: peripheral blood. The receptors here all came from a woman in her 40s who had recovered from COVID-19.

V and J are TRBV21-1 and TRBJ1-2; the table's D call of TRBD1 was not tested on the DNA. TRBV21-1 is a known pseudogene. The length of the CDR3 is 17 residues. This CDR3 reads CASSTCFRTASNYGYTF. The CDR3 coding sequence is TGTGCCAGCAGCACTTGCTTTAGGACAGCGTCTAACTATGGCTACACCTTC.

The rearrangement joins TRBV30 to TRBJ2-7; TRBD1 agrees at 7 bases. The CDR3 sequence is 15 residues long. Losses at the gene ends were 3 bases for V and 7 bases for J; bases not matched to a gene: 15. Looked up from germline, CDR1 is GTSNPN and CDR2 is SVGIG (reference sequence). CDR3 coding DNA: TGTGCCTGGAGGGGGACAGAGATCCCCTCTCGGGAGCAGTACTTC. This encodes CAWRGTEIPSREQYF.

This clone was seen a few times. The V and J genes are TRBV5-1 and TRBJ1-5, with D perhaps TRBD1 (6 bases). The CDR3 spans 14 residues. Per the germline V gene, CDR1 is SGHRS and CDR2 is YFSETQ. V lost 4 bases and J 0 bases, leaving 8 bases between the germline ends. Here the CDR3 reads CASSLDSSNQPQHF. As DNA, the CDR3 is TGCGCCAGCAGCCTGGACAGTAGCAATCAGCCCCAGCATTTT. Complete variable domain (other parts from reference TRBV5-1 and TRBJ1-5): KAGVTQTPRYLIKTRGQQVTLSCSPISGHRSVSWYQQTPGQGLQFLFEYFSETQRNKGNFPGRFSGRQFSNSRSEMNVSTLELGDSALYLCASSLDSSNQPQHFGDGTRLSIL.

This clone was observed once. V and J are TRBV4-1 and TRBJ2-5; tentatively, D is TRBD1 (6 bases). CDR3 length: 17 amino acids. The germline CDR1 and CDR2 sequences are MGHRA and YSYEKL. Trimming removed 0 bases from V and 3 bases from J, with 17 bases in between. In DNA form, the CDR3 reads TGCGCCAGCAGCCAAGAGGGGGCGGGCCCGCTAAAAGAGACCCAGTACTTC. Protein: CASSQEGAGPLKETQYF.

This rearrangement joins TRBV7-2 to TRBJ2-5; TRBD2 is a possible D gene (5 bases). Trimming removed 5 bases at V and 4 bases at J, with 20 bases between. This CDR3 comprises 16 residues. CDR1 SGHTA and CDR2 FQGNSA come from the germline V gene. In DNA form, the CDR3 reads TGTGCCAGCAGCCAGGATCCGGGCCTTCGGGGAGAGACCCAGTACTTC. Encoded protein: CASSQDPGLRGETQYF.

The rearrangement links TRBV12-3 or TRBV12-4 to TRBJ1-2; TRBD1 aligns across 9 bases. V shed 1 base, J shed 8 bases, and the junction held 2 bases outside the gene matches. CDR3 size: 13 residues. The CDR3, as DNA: TGTGCCAGCAGTTTAGACAGGGGGCGAGGCTACACCTTC. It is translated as CASSLDRGRGYTF.

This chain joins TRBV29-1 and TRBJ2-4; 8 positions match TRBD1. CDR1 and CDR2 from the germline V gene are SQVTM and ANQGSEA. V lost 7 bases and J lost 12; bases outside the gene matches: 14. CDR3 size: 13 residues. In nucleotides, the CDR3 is TGCAGCGCCCTCCCCCTCTCAGGGGGCTCTCAGTACTTC. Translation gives CSALPLSGGSQYF.

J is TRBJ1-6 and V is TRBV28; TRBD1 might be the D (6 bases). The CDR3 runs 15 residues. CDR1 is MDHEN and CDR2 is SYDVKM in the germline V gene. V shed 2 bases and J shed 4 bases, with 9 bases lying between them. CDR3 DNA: TGTGCCAGCAGTTTAGTCCAGGGGTATAATTCACCCCTCCACTTT. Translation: CASSLVQGYNSPLHF. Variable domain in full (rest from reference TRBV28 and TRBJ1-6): DVKVTQSSRYLVKRTGEKVFLECVQDMDHENMFWYRQDPGLGLRLIYFSYDVKMKEKGDIPEGYSVSREKKERFSLILESASTNQTSMYLCASSLVQGYNSPLHFGNGTRLTVT.

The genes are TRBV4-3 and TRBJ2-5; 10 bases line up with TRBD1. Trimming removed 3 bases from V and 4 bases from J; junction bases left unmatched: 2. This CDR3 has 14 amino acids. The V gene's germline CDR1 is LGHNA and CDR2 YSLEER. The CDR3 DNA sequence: TGCGCCAGCAGCCATGACAGGGGGCGAGAGACCCAGTACTTC. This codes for CASSHDRGRETQYF.

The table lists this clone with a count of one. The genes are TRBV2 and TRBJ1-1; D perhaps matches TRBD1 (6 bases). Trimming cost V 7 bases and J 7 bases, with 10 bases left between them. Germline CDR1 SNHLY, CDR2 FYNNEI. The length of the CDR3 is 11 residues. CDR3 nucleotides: TGTGCCAGCACCCGGACAGTTGAAGCTTTCTTT. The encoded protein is CASTRTVEAFF.

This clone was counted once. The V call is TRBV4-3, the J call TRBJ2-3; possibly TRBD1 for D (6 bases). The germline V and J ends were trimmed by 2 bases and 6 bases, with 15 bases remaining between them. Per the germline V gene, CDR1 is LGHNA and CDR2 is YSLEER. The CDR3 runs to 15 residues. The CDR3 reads CASSQSLQGYDTQYF. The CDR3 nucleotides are TGCGCCAGCAGCCAAAGTTTACAGGGTTACGATACGCAGTATTTT.

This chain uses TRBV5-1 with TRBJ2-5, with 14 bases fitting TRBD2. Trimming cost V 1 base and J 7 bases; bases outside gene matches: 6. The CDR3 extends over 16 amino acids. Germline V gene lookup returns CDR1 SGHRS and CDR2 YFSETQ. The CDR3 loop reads CASSLRLAGGPGTQYF. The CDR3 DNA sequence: TGCGCCAGCAGCTTGAGACTAGCGGGAGGGCCCGGGACCCAGTACTTC.

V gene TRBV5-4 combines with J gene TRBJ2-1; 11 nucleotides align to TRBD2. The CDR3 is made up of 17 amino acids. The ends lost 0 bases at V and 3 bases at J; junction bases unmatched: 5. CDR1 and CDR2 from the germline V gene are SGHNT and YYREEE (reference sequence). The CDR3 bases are TGTGCCAGCAGCTTGGATGGGACTAGCGGTTACTACAATGAGCAGTTCTTC. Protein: CASSLDGTSGYYNEQFF.

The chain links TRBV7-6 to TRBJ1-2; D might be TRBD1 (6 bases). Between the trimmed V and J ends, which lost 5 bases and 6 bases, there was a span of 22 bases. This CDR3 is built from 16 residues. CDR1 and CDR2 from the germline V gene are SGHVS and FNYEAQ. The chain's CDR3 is CASSARSPTGNHGYTF. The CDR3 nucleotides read TGTGCCAGCAGCGCCCGATCCCCCACAGGGAACCATGGCTACACCTTC.

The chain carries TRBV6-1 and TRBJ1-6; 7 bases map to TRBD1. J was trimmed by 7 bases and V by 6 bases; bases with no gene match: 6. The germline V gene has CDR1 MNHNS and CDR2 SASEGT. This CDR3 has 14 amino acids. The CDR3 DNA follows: TGTGCCAGCAGAGGGACAGTCGGAAATTCACCCCTCCACTTT. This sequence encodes CASRGTVGNSPLHF.

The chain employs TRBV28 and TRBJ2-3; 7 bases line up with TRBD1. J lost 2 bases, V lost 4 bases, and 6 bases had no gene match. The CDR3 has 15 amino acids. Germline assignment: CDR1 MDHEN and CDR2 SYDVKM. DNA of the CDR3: TGTGCCAGCAGTTCCCCGGGACAGCACACAGATACGCAGTATTTT. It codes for CASSSPGQHTDTQYF.

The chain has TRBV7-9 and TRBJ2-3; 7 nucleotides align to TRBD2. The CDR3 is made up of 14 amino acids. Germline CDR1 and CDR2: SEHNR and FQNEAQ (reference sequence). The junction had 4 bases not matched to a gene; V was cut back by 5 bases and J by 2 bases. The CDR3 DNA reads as TGTGCCAGCAGCCTCGGGGGGACCACAGATACGCAGTATTTT. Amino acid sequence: CASSLGGTTDTQYF.

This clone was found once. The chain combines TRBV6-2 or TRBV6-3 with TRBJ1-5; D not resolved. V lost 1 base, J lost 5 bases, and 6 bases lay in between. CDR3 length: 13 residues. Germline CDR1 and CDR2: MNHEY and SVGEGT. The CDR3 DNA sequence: TGTGCCAGCAGTTACTACGGGTATCAGCCCCAGCATTTT. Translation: CASSYYGYQPQHF.

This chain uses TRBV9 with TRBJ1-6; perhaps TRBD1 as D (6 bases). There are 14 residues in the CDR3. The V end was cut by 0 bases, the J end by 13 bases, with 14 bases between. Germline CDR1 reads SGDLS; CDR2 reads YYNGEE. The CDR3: CASSVAQGRMPLHF. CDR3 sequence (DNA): TGTGCCAGCAGCGTAGCCCAGGGGCGGATGCCCCTCCACTTT.

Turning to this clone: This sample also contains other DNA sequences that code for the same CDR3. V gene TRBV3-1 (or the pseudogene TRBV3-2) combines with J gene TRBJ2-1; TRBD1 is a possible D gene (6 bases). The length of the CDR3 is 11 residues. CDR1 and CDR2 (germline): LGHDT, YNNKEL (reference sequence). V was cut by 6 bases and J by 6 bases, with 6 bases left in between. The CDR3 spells CASRGANEQFF. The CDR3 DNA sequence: TGTGCCAGCAGGGGGGCCAATGAGCAGTTCTTC.

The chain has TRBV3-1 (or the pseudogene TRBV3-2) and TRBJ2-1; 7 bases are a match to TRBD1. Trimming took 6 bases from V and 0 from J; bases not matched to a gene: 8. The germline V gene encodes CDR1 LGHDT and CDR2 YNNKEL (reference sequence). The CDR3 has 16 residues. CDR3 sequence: CASSSQGISSYNEQFF. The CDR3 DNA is TGTGCCAGCAGTTCACAGGGGATTAGCTCCTACAATGAGCAGTTCTTC.

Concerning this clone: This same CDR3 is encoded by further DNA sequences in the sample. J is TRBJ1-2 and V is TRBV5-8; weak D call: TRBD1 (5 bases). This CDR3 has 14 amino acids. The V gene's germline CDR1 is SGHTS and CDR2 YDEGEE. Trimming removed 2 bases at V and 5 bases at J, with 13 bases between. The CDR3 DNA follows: TGTGCCAGCAGCTTATCCGCAGGGCCTTATGGCTACACCTTC. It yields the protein CASSLSAGPYGYTF.

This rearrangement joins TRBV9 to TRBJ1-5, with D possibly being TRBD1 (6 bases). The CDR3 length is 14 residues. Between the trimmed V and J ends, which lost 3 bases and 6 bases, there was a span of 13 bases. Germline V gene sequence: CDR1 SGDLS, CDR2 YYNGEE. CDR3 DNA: TGTGCCAGCAGCGAGGACAGACGACTTCAGCCCCAGCATTTT. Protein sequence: CASSEDRRLQPQHF.

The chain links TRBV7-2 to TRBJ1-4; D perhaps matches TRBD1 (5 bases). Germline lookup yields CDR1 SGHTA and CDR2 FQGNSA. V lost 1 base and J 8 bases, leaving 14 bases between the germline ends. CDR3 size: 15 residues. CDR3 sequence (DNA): TGTGCCAGCAGCTTAGGGGCCAGGGAAGGGGAAAAACTGTTTTTT. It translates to CASSLGAREGEKLFF.

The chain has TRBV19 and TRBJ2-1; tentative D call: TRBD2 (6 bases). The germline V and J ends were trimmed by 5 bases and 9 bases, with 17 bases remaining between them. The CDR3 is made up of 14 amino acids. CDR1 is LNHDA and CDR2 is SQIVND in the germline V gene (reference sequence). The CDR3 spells CASSRTKTNTEQFF. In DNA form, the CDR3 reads TGTGCCAGTAGTCGGACTAAGACAAACACTGAGCAGTTCTTC.

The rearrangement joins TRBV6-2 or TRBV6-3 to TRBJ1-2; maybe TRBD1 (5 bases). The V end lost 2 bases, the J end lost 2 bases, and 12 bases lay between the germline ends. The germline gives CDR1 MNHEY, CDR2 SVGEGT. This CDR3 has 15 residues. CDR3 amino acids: CASSYEFPGNYGYTF. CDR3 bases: TGTGCCAGCAGTTACGAGTTCCCAGGGAACTATGGCTACACCTTC.